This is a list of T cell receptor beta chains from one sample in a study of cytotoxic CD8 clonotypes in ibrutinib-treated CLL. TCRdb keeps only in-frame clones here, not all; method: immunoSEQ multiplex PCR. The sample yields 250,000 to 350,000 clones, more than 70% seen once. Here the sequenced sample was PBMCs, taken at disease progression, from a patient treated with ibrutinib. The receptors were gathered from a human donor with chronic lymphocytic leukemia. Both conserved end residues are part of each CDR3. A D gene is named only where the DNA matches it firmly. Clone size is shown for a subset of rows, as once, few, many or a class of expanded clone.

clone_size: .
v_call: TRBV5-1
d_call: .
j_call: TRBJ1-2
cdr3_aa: CASTRGQANYGYTF
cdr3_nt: TGCGCCAGCACCAGAGGACAAGCTAACTATGGCTACACCTTC

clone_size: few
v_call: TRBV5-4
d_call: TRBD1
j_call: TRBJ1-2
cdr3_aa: CASSVRQGLRVRGYTF
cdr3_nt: TGTGCCAGCAGCGTGAGACAGGGATTGAGGGTGCGTGGCTACACCTTC

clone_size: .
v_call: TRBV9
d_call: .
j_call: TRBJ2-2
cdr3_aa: CASSPPQGQNTGELFF
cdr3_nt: TGTGCCAGCAGCCCCCCGCAGGGACAGAACACCGGGGAGCTGTTTTTT

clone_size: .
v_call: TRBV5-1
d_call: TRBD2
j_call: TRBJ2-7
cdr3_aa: CASSLRGVGYEQYF
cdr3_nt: TGCGCCAGCAGCTTGCGGGGGGTCGGGTACGAGCAGTACTTC

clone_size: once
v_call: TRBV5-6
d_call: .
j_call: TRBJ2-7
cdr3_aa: CASSSGDTSYEQYF
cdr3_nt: TGTGCCAGCAGCTCGGGGGACACCTCCTACGAGCAGTACTTC

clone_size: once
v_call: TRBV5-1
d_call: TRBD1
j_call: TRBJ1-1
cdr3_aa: CASSLPGQGVSEAFF
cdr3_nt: TGCGCCAGCAGCTTACCGGGACAGGGGGTCTCTGAAGCTTTCTTT

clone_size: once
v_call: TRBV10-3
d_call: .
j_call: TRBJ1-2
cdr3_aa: CAIGGVINYGYTF
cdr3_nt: TGTGCCATCGGGGGGGTGATTAACTATGGCTACACCTTC

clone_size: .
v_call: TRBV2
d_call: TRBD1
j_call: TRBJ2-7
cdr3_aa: CASSAGDRVPYEQYF
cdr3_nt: TGTGCCAGCAGCGCAGGGGACAGGGTGCCCTACGAGCAGTACTTC

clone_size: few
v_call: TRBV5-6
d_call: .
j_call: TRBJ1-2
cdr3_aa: CASSLGIGLDYGYTF
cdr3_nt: TGTGCCAGCAGCTTGGGCATCGGGTTAGACTATGGCTACACCTTC

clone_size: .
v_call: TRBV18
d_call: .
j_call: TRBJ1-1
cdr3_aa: CASSPSLGDDTEAFF
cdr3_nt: TGTGCCAGCTCACCATCCCTGGGAGATGACACTGAAGCTTTCTTT

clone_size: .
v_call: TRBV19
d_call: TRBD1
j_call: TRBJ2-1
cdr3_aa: CASSIIATGAQRGSYNEQFF
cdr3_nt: TGTGCCAGTAGTATTATTGCGACAGGGGCTCAAAGGGGCTCCTACAATGAGCAGTTCTTC

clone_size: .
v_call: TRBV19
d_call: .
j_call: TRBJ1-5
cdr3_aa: CASYRDNQPQHF
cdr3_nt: TGTGCCAGCTACAGGGACAATCAGCCCCAGCATTTT

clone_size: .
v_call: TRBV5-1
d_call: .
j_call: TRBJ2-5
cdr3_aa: CASSSAGAQETQYF
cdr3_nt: TGCGCCAGCAGCTCAGCAGGGGCCCAAGAGACCCAGTACTTC

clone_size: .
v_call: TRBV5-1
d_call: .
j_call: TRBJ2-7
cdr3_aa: CASNPGGASYEQYF
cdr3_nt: TGCGCCAGCAACCCTGGGGGTGCGTCCTACGAGCAGTACTTC

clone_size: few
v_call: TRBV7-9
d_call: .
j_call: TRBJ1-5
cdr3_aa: CASSLSLGTYSNQPQHF
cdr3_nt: TGTGCCAGCAGCTTATCCCTCGGCACATATAGCAATCAGCCCCAGCATTTT

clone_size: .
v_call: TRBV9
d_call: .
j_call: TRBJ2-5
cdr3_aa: CASRRGTQYF
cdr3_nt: TGTGCCAGCAGGCGGGGTACCCAGTACTTC

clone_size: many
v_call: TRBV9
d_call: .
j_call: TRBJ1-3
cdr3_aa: CASSVSPGGSGNTIYF
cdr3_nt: TGTGCCAGCAGCGTATCCCCTGGTGGCTCTGGAAACACCATATATTTT

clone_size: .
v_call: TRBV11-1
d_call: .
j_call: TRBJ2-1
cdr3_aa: CASSLRWGLPSDNEQFF
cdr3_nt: TGTGCCAGCAGCTTAAGGTGGGGCCTACCAAGCGACAATGAGCAGTTCTTC

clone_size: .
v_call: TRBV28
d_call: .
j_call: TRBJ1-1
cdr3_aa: CASSFVGMGPNTEAFF
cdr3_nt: TGTGCCAGCAGTTTCGTAGGGATGGGGCCAAACACTGAAGCTTTCTTT

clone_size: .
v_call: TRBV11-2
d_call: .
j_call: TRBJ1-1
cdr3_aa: CASSPQPRGTEAFF
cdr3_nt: TGTGCCAGCAGCCCCCAACCCCGGGGCACTGAAGCTTTCTTT

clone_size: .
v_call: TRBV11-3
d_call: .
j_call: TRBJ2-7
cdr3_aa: CATPGGQIPFGAFPYEQYF
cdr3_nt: TGTGCCACCCCCGGTGGGCAGATCCCCTTCGGGGCATTCCCCTACGAGCAGTACTTC

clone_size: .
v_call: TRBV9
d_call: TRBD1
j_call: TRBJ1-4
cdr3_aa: CASSYRQGAREKLFF
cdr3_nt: TGTGCCAGCAGCTACCGACAGGGGGCTCGGGAAAAACTGTTTTTT

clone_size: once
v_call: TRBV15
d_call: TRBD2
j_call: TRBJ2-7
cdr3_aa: CATSRDLGLAYEQYF
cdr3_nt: TGTGCCACCAGCAGAGATCTGGGACTAGCATACGAGCAGTACTTC

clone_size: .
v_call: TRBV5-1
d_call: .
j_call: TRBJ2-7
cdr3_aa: CASRTAGTDYEQYF
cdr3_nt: TGCGCCAGCAGGACGGCGGGGACGGACTACGAGCAGTACTTC

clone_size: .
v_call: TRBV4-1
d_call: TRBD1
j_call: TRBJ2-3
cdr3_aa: CASSPRQGWSDTQYF
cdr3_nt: TGCGCCAGCAGCCCGCGACAGGGATGGTCAGATACGCAGTATTTT

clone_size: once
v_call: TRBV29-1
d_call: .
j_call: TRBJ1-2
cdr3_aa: CSVAGRPNYGYTF
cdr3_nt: TGCAGCGTTGCGGGACGCCCTAACTATGGCTACACCTTC

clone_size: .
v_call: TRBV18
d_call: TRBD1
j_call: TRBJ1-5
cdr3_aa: CASSPGTAIPFNQPQHF
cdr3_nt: TGTGCCAGCTCACCAGGGACAGCAATCCCTTTCAATCAGCCCCAGCATTTT

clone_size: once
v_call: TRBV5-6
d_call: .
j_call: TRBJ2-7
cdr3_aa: CASSFHMVPYEQYF
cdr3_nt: TGTGCCAGCAGCTTCCACATGGTCCCCTACGAGCAGTACTTC

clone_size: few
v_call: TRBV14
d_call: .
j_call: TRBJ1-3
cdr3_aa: CASSQVWGIGNTIYF
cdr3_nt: TGTGCCAGCAGCCAAGTTTGGGGGATCGGAAACACCATATATTTT

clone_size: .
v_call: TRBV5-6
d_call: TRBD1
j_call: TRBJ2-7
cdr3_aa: CASSAYRGAYEQYF
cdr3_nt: TGTGCCAGCAGCGCCTACAGGGGGGCCTACGAGCAGTACTTC

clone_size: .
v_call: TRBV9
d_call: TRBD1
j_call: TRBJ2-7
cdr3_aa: CASSARDRGREQYF
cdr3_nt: TGTGCCAGCAGCGCGAGAGACAGGGGGCGCGAGCAGTACTTC

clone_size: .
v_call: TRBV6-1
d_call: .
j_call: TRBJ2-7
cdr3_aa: CASNDQKMDEQYF
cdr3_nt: TGTGCCAGCAATGACCAGAAGATGGACGAGCAGTACTTC

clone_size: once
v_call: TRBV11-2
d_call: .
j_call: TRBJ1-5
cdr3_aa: CASSLRQPNSNQPQHF
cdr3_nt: TGTGCCAGCAGCCTACGGCAGCCCAATAGCAATCAGCCCCAGCATTTT

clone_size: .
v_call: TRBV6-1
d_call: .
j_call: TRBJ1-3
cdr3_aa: CASPPSSGNTIYF
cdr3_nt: TGTGCCAGCCCCCCGTCCTCTGGAAACACCATATATTTT

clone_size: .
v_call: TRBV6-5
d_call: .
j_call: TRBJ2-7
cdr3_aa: CASAPTGVWYEQYF
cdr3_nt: TGTGCCAGCGCCCCGACGGGGGTCTGGTACGAGCAGTACTTC

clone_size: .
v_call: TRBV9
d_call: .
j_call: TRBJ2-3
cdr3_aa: CASSEQQGTDTQYF
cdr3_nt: TGTGCCAGCAGCGAGCAACAGGGTACAGATACGCAGTATTTT

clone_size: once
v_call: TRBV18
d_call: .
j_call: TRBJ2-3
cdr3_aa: CASCGRGADTQYF
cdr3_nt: TGTGCCAGCTGTGGCAGGGGTGCAGATACGCAGTATTTT

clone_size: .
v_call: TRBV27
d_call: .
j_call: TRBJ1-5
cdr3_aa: CASSPLEGSGQPQHF
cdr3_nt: TGTGCCAGCAGCCCTTTGGAGGGGTCTGGTCAGCCCCAGCATTTT

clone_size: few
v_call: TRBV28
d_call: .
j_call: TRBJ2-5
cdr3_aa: CASSLSQETQYF
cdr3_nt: TGTGCCAGCAGTTTATCACAAGAGACCCAGTACTTC

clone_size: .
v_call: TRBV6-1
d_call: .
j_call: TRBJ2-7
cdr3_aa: CASRTRGGVAYEQYF
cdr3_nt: TGTGCCAGCAGGACGAGAGGGGGAGTAGCCTACGAGCAGTACTTC

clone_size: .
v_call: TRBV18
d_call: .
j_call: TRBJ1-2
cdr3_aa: CASSPLEGPSYGYTF
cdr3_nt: TGTGCCAGCTCACCCCTCGAGGGCCCTAGCTATGGCTACACCTTC

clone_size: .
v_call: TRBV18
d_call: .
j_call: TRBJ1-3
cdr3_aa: CASSPQGSGNTIYF
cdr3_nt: TGTGCCAGCTCACCACAGGGTTCAGGAAACACCATATATTTT

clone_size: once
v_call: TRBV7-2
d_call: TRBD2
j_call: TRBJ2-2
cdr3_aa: CASSRGLAGVTGELFF
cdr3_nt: TGTGCCAGCAGCCGGGGACTAGCGGGAGTCACCGGGGAGCTGTTTTTT

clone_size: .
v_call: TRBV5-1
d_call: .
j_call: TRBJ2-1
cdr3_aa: CASSSQGNPYNEQFF
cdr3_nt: TGCGCCAGCAGCTCACAGGGTAATCCCTACAATGAGCAGTTCTTC

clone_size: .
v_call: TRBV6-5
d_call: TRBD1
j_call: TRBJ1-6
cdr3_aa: CASRQGSSYNSPLHF
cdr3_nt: TGTGCCAGCAGACAGGGGAGCTCCTATAATTCACCCCTCCACTTT

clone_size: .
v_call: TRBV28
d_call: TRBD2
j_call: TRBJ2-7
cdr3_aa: CASSPTGTSGYEQYF
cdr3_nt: TGTGCCAGCAGTCCAACGGGGACTAGCGGTTACGAGCAGTACTTC

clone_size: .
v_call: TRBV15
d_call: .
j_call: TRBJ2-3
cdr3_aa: CATSRDSGRSTDTQYF
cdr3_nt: TGTGCCACCAGCAGAGATTCAGGGCGGAGCACAGATACGCAGTATTTT

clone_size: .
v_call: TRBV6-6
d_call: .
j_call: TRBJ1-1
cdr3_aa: CASSYAAGAVTEAFF
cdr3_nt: TGTGCCAGCAGTTATGCAGCAGGGGCAGTCACTGAAGCTTTCTTT

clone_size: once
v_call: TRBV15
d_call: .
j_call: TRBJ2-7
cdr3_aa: CATSRDAAYEQYF
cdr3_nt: TGTGCCACCAGCAGAGATGCGGCCTACGAGCAGTACTTC